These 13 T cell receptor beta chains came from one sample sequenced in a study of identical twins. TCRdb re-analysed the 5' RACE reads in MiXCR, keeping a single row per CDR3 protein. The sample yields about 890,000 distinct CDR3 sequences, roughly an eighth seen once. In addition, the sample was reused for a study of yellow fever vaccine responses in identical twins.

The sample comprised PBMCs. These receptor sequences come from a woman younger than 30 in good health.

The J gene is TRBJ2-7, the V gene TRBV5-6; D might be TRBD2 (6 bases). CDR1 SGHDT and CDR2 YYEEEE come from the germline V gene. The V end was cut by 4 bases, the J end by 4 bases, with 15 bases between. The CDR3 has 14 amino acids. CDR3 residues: CASSHPGGAYEQYV. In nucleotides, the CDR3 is TGTGCCAGCAGCCACCCCGGAGGGGCTTACGAGCAGTACGTC.

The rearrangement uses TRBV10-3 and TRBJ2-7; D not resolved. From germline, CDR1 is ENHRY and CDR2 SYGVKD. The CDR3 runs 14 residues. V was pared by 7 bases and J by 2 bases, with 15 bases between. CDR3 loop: CAINPLTPTYEQYV. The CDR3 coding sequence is TGTGCCATCAACCCCCTAACCCCAACCTACGAGCAGTACGTC.

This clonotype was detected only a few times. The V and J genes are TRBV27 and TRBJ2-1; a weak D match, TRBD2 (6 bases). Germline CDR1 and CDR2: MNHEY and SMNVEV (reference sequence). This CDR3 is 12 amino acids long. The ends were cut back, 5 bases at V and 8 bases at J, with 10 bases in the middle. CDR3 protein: CASSRRGYEQFF. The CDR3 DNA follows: TGTGCCAGCAGTCGGAGGGGCTATGAGCAGTTCTTC.

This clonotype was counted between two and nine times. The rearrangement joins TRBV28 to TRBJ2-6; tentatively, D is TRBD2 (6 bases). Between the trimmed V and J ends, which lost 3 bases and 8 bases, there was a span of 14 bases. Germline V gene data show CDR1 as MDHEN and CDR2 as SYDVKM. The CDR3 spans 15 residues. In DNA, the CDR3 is TGTGCCAGCAGTTTGGGCGGGGCTCTACCCAACGTCCTGACTTTC. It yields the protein CASSLGGALPNVLTF.

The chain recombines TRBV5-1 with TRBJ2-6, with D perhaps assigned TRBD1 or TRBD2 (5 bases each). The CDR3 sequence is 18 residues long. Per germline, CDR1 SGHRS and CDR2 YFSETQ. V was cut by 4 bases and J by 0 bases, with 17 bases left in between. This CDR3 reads CASSPTGTRPSGANVLTF. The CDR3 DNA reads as TGCGCCAGCAGCCCAACCGGGACCCGTCCCTCTGGGGCCAACGTCCTGACTTTC. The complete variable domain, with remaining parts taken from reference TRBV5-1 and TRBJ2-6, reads KAGVTQTPRYLIKTRGQQVTLSCSPISGHRSVSWYQQTPGQGLQFLFEYFSETQRNKGNFPGRFSGRQFSNSRSEMNVSTLELGDSALYLCASSPTGTRPSGANVLTFGAGSRLTVL.

In nucleotides, the CDR3 is TGCGCCAGCAGCCGAGGGACAGGGAATATAGCTTTCTTT. Translated: CASSRGTGNIAFF. The V gene is TRBV4-1, the J gene TRBJ1-1, with 9 bases that match TRBD1. CDR3 length equals 13 residues. Germline V gives CDR1 MGHRA, CDR2 YSYEKL. Trimming cost V 4 bases and J 10 bases; bases outside gene matches: 7.

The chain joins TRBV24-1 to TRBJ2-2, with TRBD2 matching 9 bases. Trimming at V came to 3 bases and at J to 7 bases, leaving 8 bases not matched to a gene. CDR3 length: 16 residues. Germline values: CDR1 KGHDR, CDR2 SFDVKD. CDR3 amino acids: CATSDAGLAVLGELFF. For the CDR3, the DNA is TGTGCCACCAGTGATGCGGGACTAGCTGTACTCGGGGAGCTGTTTTTT.

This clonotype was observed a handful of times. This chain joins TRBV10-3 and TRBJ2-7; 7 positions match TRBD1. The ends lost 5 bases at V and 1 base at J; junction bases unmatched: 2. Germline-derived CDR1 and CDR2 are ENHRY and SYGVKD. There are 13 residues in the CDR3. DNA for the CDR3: TGTGCCATCAGTTCGGGACAGTCCTACGAGCAGTACTTC. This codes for CAISSGQSYEQYF.

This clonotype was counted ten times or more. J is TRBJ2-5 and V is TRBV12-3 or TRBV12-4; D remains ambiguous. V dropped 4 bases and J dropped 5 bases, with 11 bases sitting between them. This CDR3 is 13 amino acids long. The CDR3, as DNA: TGTGCCAGCAGTTCCACGAGTGGGGAGACCCAGTACTTC. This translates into CASSSTSGETQYF.

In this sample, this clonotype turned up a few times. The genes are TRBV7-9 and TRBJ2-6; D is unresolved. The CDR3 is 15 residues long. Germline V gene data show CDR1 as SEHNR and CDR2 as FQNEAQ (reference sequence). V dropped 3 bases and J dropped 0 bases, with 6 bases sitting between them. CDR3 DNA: TGTGCCAGCAGCTTCGGGTCCTCTGGGGCCAACGTCCTGACTTTC. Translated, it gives CASSFGSSGANVLTF.

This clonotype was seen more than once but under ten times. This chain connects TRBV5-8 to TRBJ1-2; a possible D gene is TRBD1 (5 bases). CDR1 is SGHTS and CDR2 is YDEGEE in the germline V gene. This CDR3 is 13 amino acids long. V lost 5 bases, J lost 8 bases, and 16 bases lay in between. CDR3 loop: CASSSLGGYGYTF. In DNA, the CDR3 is TGTGCCAGCAGTTCCCTCGGGGGTTACGGCTACACCTTC. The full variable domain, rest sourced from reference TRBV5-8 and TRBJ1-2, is EAGVTQSPTHLIKTRGQQATLRCSPISGHTSVYWYQQALGLGLQFLLWYDEGEERNRGNFPPRFSGRQFPNYSSELNVNALELEDSALYLCASSSLGGYGYTFGSGTRLTVV.

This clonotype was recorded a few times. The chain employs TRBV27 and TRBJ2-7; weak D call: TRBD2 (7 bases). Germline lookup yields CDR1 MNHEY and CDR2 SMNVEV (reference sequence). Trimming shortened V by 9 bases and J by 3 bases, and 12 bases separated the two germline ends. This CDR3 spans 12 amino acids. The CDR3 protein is CARPGGRYEQYF. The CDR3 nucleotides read TGTGCCAGGCCGGGGGGCCGCTACGAGCAGTACTTC.

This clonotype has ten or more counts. This CDR3 is CASSLARVGTQYF. CDR3 DNA sequence: TGTGCCAGCAGCTTAGCTCGAGTTGGGACCCAGTACTTC. The gene calls are TRBV11-2 and TRBJ2-5; D is uncertain. The CDR3 sequence is 13 residues long. V lost 1 base, J lost 7 bases, and 10 bases lay in between. Germline V lookup: CDR1 SGHAT, CDR2 FQNNGV.